These T cell receptor beta chains were read from a single sample in a study of cytomegalovirus exposure and HLA in healthy donors. Clones were sequenced by immunoSEQ multiplex PCR, and TCRdb holds only the in-frame ones, with some missing. Seen here are approximately 75,000 clones, 74% observed once, and the top ten hold over 8.5%. Sequenced material: PBMCs. The receptors shown here come from a woman aged 55-69 years in good health and CMV-seropositive. Each CDR3 is given with its conserved first and last residue. The D gene is left open where the match is weak. The listing skips clone size in some rows; elsewhere it reads once, few, many or a size class.

V,size,D,length,J,DNA,CDR3
TRBV18,NA,TRBD1,14,TRBJ1-5,TGTGCCAGCTCACCAGACAGGGTGGGTCAGCCCCAGCATTTT,CASSPDRVGQPQHF
TRBV4-2,NA,TRBD2,15,TRBJ2-7,TGTGCCAGCAGCCAAGGCCAGGGACTAGGGTACGAGCAGTACTTC,CASSQGQGLGYEQYF
TRBV29-1,NA,TRBD1,10,TRBJ1-1,TGCAGCGTGGGGGACAGTGAAGCTTTCTTT,CSVGDSEAFF
TRBV6-5,once,NA,15,TRBJ1-2,TGTGCCAGCAGAGAACTCGCTCGGGGTAACTATGGCTACACCTTC,CASRELARGNYGYTF
TRBV5-8,NA,TRBD1,15,TRBJ1-5,TGTGCCAGCAGCTTGTGGGGGGACAGGGGACAGCCCCAGCATTTT,CASSLWGDRGQPQHF
TRBV11-2,many,TRBD1,13,TRBJ1-2,TGTGCCAGCAGCCCTTCAGGGGGATATGGCTACACCTTC,CASSPSGGYGYTF
TRBV5-1,NA,NA,13,TRBJ2-7,TGCGCCAGCGGAGGCCCCCAAGGGTACGAGCAGTACTTC,CASGGPQGYEQYF
TRBV30,NA,NA,13,TRBJ1-2,TGTGCCTGGACTCTTCGGAGAAACTATGGCTACACCTTC,CAWTLRRNYGYTF
TRBV5-1,NA,NA,14,TRBJ1-1,TGCGCCAGCAGGAACGAGGGACAAAACACTGAAGCTTTCTTT,CASRNEGQNTEAFF
TRBV21-1,NA,NA,14,TRBJ2-7,TGTGCCAGCAGGGATGACAAAGGCTTCTACGAGCAGTACTTC,CASRDDKGFYEQYF
TRBV4-1,few,TRBD1,13,TRBJ1-6,TGCGCCAGCAGCCAGGACAGGGGAACACCCCTCCACTTT,CASSQDRGTPLHF
TRBV7-9,NA,NA,15,TRBJ2-2,TGTGCCAGCAGCTCAGACAGGCCGAACACCGGGGAGCTGTTTTTT,CASSSDRPNTGELFF